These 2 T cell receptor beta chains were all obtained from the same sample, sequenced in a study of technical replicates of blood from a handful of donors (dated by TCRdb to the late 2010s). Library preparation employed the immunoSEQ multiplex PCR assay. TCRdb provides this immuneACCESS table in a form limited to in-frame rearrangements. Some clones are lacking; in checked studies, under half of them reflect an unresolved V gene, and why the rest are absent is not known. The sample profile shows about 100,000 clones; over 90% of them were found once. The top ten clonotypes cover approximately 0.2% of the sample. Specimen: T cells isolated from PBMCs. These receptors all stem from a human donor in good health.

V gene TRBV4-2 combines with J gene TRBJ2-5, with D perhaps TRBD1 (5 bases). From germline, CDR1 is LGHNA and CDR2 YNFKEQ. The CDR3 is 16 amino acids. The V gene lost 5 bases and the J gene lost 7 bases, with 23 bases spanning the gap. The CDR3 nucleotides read TGTGCCAGCAGCTCCTTTGGGCTCCAGGGCTTAGGGACCCAGTACTTC. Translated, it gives CASSSFGLQGLGTQYF.

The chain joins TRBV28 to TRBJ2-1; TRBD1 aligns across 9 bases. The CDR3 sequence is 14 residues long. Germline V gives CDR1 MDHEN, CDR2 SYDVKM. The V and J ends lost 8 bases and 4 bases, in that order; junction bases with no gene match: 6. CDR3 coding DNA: TGTGCCAGCCAGGGACAGGGCGCATACAATGAGCAGTTCTTC. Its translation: CASQGQGAYNEQFF.